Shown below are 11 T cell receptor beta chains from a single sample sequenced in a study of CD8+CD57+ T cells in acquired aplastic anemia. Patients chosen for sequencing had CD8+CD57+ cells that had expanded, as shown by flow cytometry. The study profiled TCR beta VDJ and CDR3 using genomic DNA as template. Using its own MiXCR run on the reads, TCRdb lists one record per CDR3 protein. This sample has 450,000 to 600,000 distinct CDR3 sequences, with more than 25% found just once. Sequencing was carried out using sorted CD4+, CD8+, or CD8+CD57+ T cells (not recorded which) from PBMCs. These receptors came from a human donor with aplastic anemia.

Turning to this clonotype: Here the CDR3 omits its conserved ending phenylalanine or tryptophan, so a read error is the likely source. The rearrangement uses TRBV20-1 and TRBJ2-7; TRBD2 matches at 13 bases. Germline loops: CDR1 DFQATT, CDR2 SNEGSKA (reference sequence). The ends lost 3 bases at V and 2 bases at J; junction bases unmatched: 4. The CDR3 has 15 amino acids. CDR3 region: CSASRTSGGAYEQYL. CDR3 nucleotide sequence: TGCAGTGCTAGTCGAACTAGCGGGGGGGCCTACGAGCAGTACCTC.

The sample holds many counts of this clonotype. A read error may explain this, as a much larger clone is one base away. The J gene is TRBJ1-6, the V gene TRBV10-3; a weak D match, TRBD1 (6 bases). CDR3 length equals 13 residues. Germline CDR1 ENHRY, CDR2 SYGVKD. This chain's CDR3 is CAIGEGVSSPLHF. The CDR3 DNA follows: TGTGCCATCGGTGAGGGGGTGAGTTCACCCCTCCACTTT.

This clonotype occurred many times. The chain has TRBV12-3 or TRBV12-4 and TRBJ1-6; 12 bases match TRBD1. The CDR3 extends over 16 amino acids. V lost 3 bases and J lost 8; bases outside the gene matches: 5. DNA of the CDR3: TGTGCCAGCAGTTTTGGGACAGGGGGCGCCGATTCACCCCTCCACTTT. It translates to CASSFGTGGADSPLHF.

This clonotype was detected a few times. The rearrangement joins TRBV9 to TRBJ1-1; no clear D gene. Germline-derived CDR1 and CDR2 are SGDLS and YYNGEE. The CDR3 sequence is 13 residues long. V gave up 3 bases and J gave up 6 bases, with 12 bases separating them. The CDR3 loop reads CASSATLIPEAFF. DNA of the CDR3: TGTGCCAGCAGCGCAACTCTAATACCTGAAGCTTTCTTT. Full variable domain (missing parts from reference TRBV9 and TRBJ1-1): DSGVTQTPKHLITATGQRVTLRCSPRSGDLSVYWYQQSLDQGLQFLIQYYNGEERAKGNILERFSAQQFPDLHSELNLSSLELGDSALYFCASSATLIPEAFFGQGTRLTVV.

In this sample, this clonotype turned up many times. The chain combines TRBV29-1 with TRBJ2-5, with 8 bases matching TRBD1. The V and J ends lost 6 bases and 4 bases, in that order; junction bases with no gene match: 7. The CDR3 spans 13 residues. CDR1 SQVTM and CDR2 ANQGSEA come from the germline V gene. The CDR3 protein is CSVEAQGAETQYF. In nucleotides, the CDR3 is TGCAGCGTCGAGGCGCAGGGGGCAGAGACCCAGTACTTC.

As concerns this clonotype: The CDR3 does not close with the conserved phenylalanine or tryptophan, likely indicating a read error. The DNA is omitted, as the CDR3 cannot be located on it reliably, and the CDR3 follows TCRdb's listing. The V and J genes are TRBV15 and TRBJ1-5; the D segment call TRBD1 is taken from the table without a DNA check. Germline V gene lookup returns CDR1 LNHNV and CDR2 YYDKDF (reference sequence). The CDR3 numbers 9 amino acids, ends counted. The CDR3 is CATSRDSRT.

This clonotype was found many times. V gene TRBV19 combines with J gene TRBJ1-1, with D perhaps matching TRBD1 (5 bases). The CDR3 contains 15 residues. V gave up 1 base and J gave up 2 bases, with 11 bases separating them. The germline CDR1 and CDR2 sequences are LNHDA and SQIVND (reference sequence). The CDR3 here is CASSIVTGGNTEAFF. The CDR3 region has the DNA TGTGCCAGTAGTATAGTTACGGGGGGAAACACTGAAGCTTTCTTT.

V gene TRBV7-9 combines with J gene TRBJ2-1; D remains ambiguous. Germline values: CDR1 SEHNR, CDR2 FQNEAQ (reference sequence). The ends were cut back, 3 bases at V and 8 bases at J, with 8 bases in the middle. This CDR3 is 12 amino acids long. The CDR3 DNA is TGTGCCAGCAGCTTTAGTCGCGATGAGCAGTTCTTC. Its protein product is CASSFSRDEQFF.

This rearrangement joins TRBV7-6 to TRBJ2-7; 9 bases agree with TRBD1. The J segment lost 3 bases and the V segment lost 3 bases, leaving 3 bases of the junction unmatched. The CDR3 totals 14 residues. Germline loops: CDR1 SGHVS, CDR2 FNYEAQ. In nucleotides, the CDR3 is TGTGCCAGCAGCTTCCAGACAGGGGGCTACGAGCAGTACTTC. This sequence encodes CASSFQTGGYEQYF.

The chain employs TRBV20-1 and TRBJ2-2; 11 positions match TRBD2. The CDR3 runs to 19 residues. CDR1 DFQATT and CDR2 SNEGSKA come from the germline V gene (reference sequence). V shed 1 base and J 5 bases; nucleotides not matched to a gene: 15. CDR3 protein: CSARVALAGAAGRTGELFF. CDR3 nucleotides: TGCAGTGCTAGAGTGGCACTAGCGGGGGCTGCGGGGAGGACCGGGGAGCTGTTTTTT.

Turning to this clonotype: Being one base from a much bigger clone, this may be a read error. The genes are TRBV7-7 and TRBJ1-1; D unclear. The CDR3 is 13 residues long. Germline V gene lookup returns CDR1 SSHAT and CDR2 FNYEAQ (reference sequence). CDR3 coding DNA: TGTGCTAGCAGCTTGAAGTTGAGCACTGAAGCTTTCTTT. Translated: CASSLKLSTEAFF.